This is a list of T cell receptor beta chains from one sample in a study of blood T cell repertoires in COVID-19. Clones were read by immunoSEQ multiplex PCR, and TCRdb kept only the in-frame ones, dropping some. Counted here are more than 120,000 clones, about nine tenths occurring once; the ten biggest clones make up roughly 1.6%. Sequencing was performed on peripheral blood. These receptors were obtained from a human donor in a cohort sampled during active COVID-19. Both conserved end residues are part of each CDR3. D genes are given only for firm matches. Where a row states a size, it is once, few, many or the class of an expanded clone; other rows omit it.

D gene,clone size,V gene,CDR3 protein
NA,NA,TRBV5-1,CASSVSGDLGYTF
TRBD1,NA,TRBV2,CASSSLDRTDEKLFF
TRBD1,few,TRBV7-2,CASSLVTGGSYGYTF
NA,NA,TRBV6-2/TRBV6-3,CASSDPGGRLGELFF
NA,NA,TRBV30,CAWIATGLPEQYF
NA,NA,TRBV3-1/TRBV3-2,CASTGTTNTGELFF
NA,NA,TRBV11-2,CATPRGAGGTEAFF
TRBD1,NA,TRBV5-1,CASSLTGEGEQYF
TRBD2,once,TRBV5-1,CASSVGTSAYPLGGELFF
NA,NA,TRBV9,CASNPGGARTDTQYF
NA,NA,TRBV5-1,CASSVLLNTEAFF
NA,NA,TRBV29-1,CSVESGSNGYTF
NA,NA,TRBV7-2,CASSLRYEQFF
NA,few,TRBV6-5,CASSLHRATEAFF
TRBD1,NA,TRBV2,CASSTGTGNTGELFF
TRBD2,NA,TRBV9,CASSVGTSGGVQETQYF
TRBD2,NA,TRBV2,CANGLAGALDTQYF
NA,NA,TRBV29-1,CSVDWGGTEQFF
TRBD2,NA,TRBV29-1,CSVGIAGGLEQYF
NA,NA,TRBV5-1,CASSSQQGLNTEAFF
TRBD2,once,TRBV7-9,CASSLVSGGTDTQYF
NA,NA,TRBV29-1,CSAVQGGDGYTF
NA,NA,TRBV5-1,CASSLQGGVNTEAFF
NA,NA,TRBV9,CASSVQGGENTGELFF
TRBD1,NA,TRBV24-1,CATSAGGANSGEQFF
TRBD1,NA,TRBV7-9,CASSLALRQGDEAFF
NA,NA,TRBV24-1,CATRGQGNTGELFF
TRBD1,NA,TRBV2,CASSEDRGYQETQYF
NA,NA,TRBV5-6,CASSTRTEAFF
TRBD2,NA,TRBV7-6,CASSFSGGARGTQYF
NA,NA,TRBV19,CASSIDHSNTDTQYF
TRBD1,NA,TRBV5-1,CASSLPGQGNHEQYF
NA,NA,TRBV1,CTSSQQAGLAGASAYEQYF
TRBD1,NA,TRBV5-1,CASSLKTGTGNTDTQYF
TRBD1,NA,TRBV3-1/TRBV3-2,CASSPLDRVTEAFF
NA,NA,TRBV7-9,CASSSSVNTEAFF
TRBD1,NA,TRBV6-5,CASSDRGHNNEKLFF
TRBD2,NA,TRBV7-2,CASSTQLAGYEQYF
TRBD1,NA,TRBV30,CAVSWTGLLDGQFF
NA,many,TRBV6-5,CASSPDGGNGYTF
NA,NA,TRBV7-6,CASSRTGNSGNTIYF
NA,NA,TRBV7-2,CASSPSTGFNQPQHF